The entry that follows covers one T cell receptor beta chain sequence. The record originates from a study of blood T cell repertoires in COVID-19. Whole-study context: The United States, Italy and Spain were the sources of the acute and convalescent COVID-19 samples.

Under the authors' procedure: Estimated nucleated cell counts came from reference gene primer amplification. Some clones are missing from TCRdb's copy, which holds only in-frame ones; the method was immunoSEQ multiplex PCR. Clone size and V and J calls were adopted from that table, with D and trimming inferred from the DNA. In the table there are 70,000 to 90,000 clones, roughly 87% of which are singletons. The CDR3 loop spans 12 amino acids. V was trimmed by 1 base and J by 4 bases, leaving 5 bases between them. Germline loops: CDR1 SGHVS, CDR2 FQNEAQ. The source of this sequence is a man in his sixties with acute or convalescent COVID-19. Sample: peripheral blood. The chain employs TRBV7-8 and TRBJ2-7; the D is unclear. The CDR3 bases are TGTGCCAGCAGCTTAGAGAGGTACGAGCAGTACTTC. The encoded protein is CASSLERYEQYF.